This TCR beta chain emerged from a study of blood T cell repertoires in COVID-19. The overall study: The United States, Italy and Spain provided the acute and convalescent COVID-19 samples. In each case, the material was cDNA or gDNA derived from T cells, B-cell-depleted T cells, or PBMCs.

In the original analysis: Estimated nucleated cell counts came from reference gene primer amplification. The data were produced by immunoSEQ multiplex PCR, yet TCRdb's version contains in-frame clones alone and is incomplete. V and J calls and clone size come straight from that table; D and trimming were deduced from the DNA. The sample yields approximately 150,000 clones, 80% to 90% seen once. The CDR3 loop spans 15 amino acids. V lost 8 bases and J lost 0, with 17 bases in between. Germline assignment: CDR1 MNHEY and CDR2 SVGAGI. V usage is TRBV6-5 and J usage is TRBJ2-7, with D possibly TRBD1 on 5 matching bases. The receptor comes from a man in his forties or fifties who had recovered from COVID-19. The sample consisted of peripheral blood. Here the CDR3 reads CASSRGRTPSYEQYF. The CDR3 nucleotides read TGTGCCAGCTCCCGAGGTCGGACACCCTCCTACGAGCAGTACTTC.